This T cell receptor beta chain was sequenced during a study of circulating and synovial CD4+ cells in juvenile arthritis. Whole-study results and caveats: CPL versus bulk CD4 samples: T cell genome counts differed by at least an order of magnitude. These repertoires were less diverse than bulk blood CD4 repertoires. Shared-clonotype fractions with synovium likely underestimate full repertoire overlap.

Donors were patients with active juvenile idiopathic arthritis. This CDR3 is built from 14 residues. V trimming: 6 bases; J trimming: 1 base; junction bases outside the gene matches: 2. The germline V gene encodes CDR1 SEHNR and CDR2 FQNEAQ (reference sequence). Method: immunoSEQ multiplex PCR; TCRdb's copy keeps in-frame clones and lacks some. The repertoire holds some 35,000 clones, 85% to 95% seen once, with 0.55% to 0.75% in the top ten. Remarks on this clone: Its specificity is unknown.

The source material was CD4+ T cells from blood. V and J are TRBV7-9 and TRBJ2-5; 10 nucleotides match TRBD2. The source of this sequence is a human donor with juvenile idiopathic arthritis. CDR3 residues: CASRLAGAQETQYF. CDR3 DNA sequence: TGTGCCAGCAGGCTAGCGGGGGCCCAAGAGACCCAGTACTTC. Variable domain in full (rest from reference TRBV7-9 and TRBJ2-5): DTGVSQNPRHKITKRGQNVTFRCDPISEHNRLYWYRQTLGQGPEFLTYFQNEAQLEKSRLLSDRFSAERPKGSFSTLEIQRTEQGDSAMYLCASRLAGAQETQYFGPGTRLLVL.